Each of the 10 T cell receptor beta chains below was sequenced from the same sample in a study of shared clonotypes between healthy human individuals. TCRdb's table, derived via immunoSEQ multiplex PCR, lists solely in-frame clones and lacks some. The data hold approximately 590,000 clones, with 95% to 96% observed a single time. Naive CD8 cells lacked CD45RO and underwent positive selection for CCR7, leaving out terminally differentiated effector memory CD45RA+ cells. Material for sequencing was naive CD8+ T cells sorted from blood. The receptor source for this set is a woman in her twenties or thirties in good health.

The CDR3 sequence is CASSYSILHPSYEQYF. As DNA, the CDR3 is TGTGCCAGCAGTTACTCGATCTTACACCCCTCGTACGAGCAGTACTTC. The rearrangement joins TRBV6-5 to TRBJ2-7; no definite D call. CDR3 length equals 16 residues. The germline V gene has CDR1 MNHEY and CDR2 SVGAGI. The V gene lost 0 bases and the J gene lost 4 bases, with 16 bases spanning the gap.

J is TRBJ2-7 and V is TRBV28; D possibly corresponds to TRBD1 (6 bases). The germline CDR1 and CDR2 sequences are MDHEN and SYDVKM. CDR3 length: 13 amino acids. The CDR3 nucleotides read TGTGCTACCGGGACATTTCACTCCTACGAGCAGTACTTC. This translates into CATGTFHSYEQYF.

This chain joins TRBV6-5 and TRBJ2-2; no reliable D call. There are 13 residues in the CDR3. V was cut by 4 bases and J by 4 bases, with 7 bases left in between. CDR1 and CDR2 (germline): MNHEY, SVGAGI. The CDR3 loop is CASSSRTTGELFF. The CDR3 DNA follows: TGTGCCAGCAGTTCCCGGACCACCGGGGAGCTGTTTTTT.

This clone was detected once. The chain links TRBV13 to TRBJ2-1; TRBD2 agrees at 7 bases. Germline loops: CDR1 PRHDT, CDR2 FYEKMQ (reference sequence). With V trimmed by 4 bases and J by 6 bases, 18 bases remained unmatched. The CDR3 runs 18 residues. The chain's CDR3 is CASSSPGEAGDRFNEQFF. The CDR3, as DNA: TGTGCCAGCAGCTCGCCGGGCGAGGCGGGAGACCGCTTCAATGAGCAGTTCTTC.

With regard to this clone: Other DNA sequences in this sample translate to the same CDR3. The chain is built from TRBV28 and TRBJ2-7; 14 positions agree with TRBD2. Germline V gene lookup returns CDR1 MDHEN and CDR2 SYDVKM. V shed 5 bases, J shed 0 bases, and the junction held 3 bases outside the gene matches. There are 16 residues in the CDR3. The DNA for the CDR3 is TGTGCCAGCAGTCTCGGGACTAGCGGGAGCTCCTACGAGCAGTACTTC. Residues: CASSLGTSGSSYEQYF. The whole variable domain, remainder taken from reference TRBV28 and TRBJ2-7, is DVKVTQSSRYLVKRTGEKVFLECVQDMDHENMFWYRQDPGLGLRLIYFSYDVKMKEKGDIPEGYSVSREKKERFSLILESASTNQTSMYLCASSLGTSGSSYEQYFGPGTRLTVT.

This chain links TRBV28 with TRBJ2-7; 11 bases line up with TRBD1. Looked up from germline, CDR1 is MDHEN and CDR2 is SYDVKM. The CDR3 length is 15 residues. Trimming at V came to 4 bases and at J to 3 bases, leaving 5 bases not matched to a gene. For the CDR3, the DNA is TGTGCCAGCAGTTCCGGACAGGGGGCTCTCTACGAGCAGTACTTC. Its translation: CASSSGQGALYEQYF.

V and J are TRBV5-4 and TRBJ1-2, with D maybe TRBD1 (5 bases). This CDR3 is 17 amino acids long. CDR1 is SGHNT, CDR2 YYREEE, per germline (reference sequence). V was pared by 4 bases and J by 5 bases, with 24 bases between. The CDR3 loop is CASSDGGKEYGPYGYTF. The CDR3 DNA reads TGTGCCAGCAGCGATGGGGGGAAGGAGTACGGCCCGTATGGCTACACCTTC.

The chain carries TRBV5-1 and TRBJ2-1; D may match TRBD1 or TRBD2 (6 bases each). Germline V gives CDR1 SGHRS, CDR2 YFSETQ. This CDR3 has 13 amino acids. Trimming stripped 4 bases from V and 9 bases from J, with 14 bases between. In DNA form, the CDR3 reads TGCGCCAGCAGCCCTTGGGGGGCGGGTGAGCAGTTCTTC. Translation: CASSPWGAGEQFF.

The chain combines TRBV6-1 with TRBJ2-5, with a tentative D call TRBD2 (5 bases). The DNA end is a closer match to TRBJ2-7, so the J assignment may be wrong. CDR3 length: 13 residues. Germline CDR1 and CDR2: MNHNS and SASEGT. The CDR3 loop reads CASSEELDYEQYF. The CDR3 bases are TGTGCCAGCAGTGAAGAACTAGATTACGAGCAGTACTTC.

The V and J genes are TRBV28 and TRBJ2-2, with D uncertain. The V gene's germline CDR1 is MDHEN and CDR2 SYDVKM. The V end was cut by 3 bases, the J end by 2 bases, with 4 bases between. This CDR3 spans 13 amino acids. CDR3 coding DNA: TGTGCCAGCAGTTTGACCAACACCGGGGAGCTGTTTTTT. Its protein product is CASSLTNTGELFF.